This T cell receptor (beta chain) was recorded in a study of T cell changes during pregnancy in multiple sclerosis. The ends were cut back, 1 base at V and 10 bases at J, with 17 bases in the middle. CDR3 size: 15 residues. Germline V gene data show CDR1 as SGHVS and CDR2 as FNYEAQ. Repertoires were generated with immunoSEQ multiplex PCR, while TCRdb's copy carries only in-frame clones and drops some. The sample lists about 41,000 clones, 85% to 95% occurring once. Specimen: CD8+ T cells from peripheral blood mononuclear cells, collected in the third trimester of pregnancy. This receptor was taken from a female donor with multiple sclerosis, enrolled in a pregnancy study. This sequence joins TRBV7-6 and TRBJ2-1; possibly TRBD1 for D (5 bases). The CDR3 spells CASSLVLGRSDEQFF. In nucleotides, the CDR3 is TGTGCCAGCAGCTTAGTTCTGGGGCGGTCCGACGAGCAGTTCTTC.